These 3 T cell receptor beta chains were sequenced from one sample in a study of blood T cells in healthy people across ages. The authors ran a second PCR of about 6 to 11 cycles using a sample-barcoded 5' primer and a J-beta primer mix. Via MiXCR, TCRdb re-called the 5' RACE reads, giving one row per CDR3 protein. The sample records about 620,000 distinct CDR3 sequences, approximately 52% being singletons. Sequencing used blood. Every receptor here comes from a woman of 80 years or more in good health.

The gene calls are TRBV6-5 and TRBJ1-2; D call uncertain. V was clipped by 6 bases and J by 4 bases, with 12 bases between them. Germline V CDR1 and CDR2: MNHEY, SVGAGI. The CDR3 consists of 13 residues. CDR3 in amino acids: CASSNTSPYGYTF. CDR3 nucleotides: TGTGCCAGCAGCAACACCTCCCCCTATGGCTACACCTTC.

The chain couples TRBV5-1 to TRBJ2-2, with D unresolved. Germline V lookup: CDR1 SGHRS, CDR2 YFSETQ. The V and J ends lost 2 bases and 3 bases respectively, with 8 bases between them. This CDR3 contains 14 residues. CDR3 DNA sequence: TGCGCCAGCAGCTTTAGGACCGACACCGGGGAGCTGTTTTTT. The encoded protein is CASSFRTDTGELFF.

J is TRBJ2-4 and V is TRBV5-5; 7 nucleotides agree with TRBD1. The CDR3 totals 15 residues. Germline V gives CDR1 SGHKS, CDR2 YYEKEE (reference sequence). Trimming removed 4 bases from V and 13 bases from J; junction bases left unmatched: 17. CDR3 DNA sequence: TGTGCCAGCAGCAAGCCGCCGGGACAGAACAATGAGCAGTACTTC. Its translation: CASSKPPGQNNEQYF.